These T cell receptor beta chains were read from a single sample in a study of blood T cell repertoires in COVID-19. Method: immunoSEQ multiplex PCR; TCRdb's copy keeps in-frame clones and lacks some. The data contain roughly 120,000 clones, 55% to 75% of them singletons. Sample: peripheral blood. Every receptor here comes from a human donor with acute or convalescent COVID-19. The donor label of this sample is uncertain. Each CDR3 is given with its conserved first and last residue. D genes are given only for firm matches. Size is stated for part of the rows, as once, few or many counts, or as a class when the clone is expanded.

d_gene,j_gene,abundance,v_gene,CDR3aa,CDR3nt
TRBD1,TRBJ2-5,once,TRBV5-6,CASSGGDREDGTQYF,TGTGCCAGCAGCGGGGGGGACAGGGAAGATGGGACCCAGTACTTC
TRBD1,TRBJ2-3,.,TRBV19,CASRDRGDTQYF,TGTGCCAGTAGGGACAGGGGAGATACGCAGTATTTT
TRBD2,TRBJ2-7,.,TRBV11-2,CASSSIRGGGSSYEQYF,TGTGCCAGCAGCTCAATCCGGGGGGGCGGGAGCTCCTACGAGCAGTACTTC
.,TRBJ1-2,.,TRBV21-1,CASSSEDRDRGPNYGYTF,TGTGCCAGCAGCAGTGAGGACCGGGACAGGGGCCCTAACTATGGCTACACCTTC
TRBD1,TRBJ1-2,few,TRBV18,CASSPRDSYNYGYTF,TGTGCCAGCTCACCACGGGACAGCTACAACTATGGCTACACCTTC
.,TRBJ2-3,.,TRBV10-3,CAISEQIKTDTQYF,TGTGCCATCAGTGAGCAAATCAAAACAGATACGCAGTATTTT
TRBD2,TRBJ2-3,few,TRBV7-2,CASSRTSGGLTDTQYF,TGTGCCAGCAGCCGGACTAGCGGGGGACTCACAGATACGCAGTATTTT
.,TRBJ1-6,.,TRBV24-1,CATLGEGLNNSPLHF,TGTGCCACCCTTGGGGAGGGGCTAAATAATTCACCCCTCCACTTT
.,TRBJ2-5,once,TRBV5-1,CASSLRTAGGETQYF,TGCGCCAGCAGCTTGCGGACGGCAGGGGGGGAGACCCAGTACTTC
TRBD2,TRBJ2-3,.,TRBV6-6,CASSYGTSGGPDTQYF,TGTGCCAGCAGTTATGGGACTAGCGGGGGGCCAGATACGCAGTATTTT
.,TRBJ2-1,.,TRBV10-3,CAISDSPGSGTSDEQFF,TGTGCCATCAGTGACTCCCCGGGTAGCGGTACCTCCGATGAGCAGTTCTTC
TRBD2,TRBJ2-3,.,TRBV5-8,CASTNRLARTDTQYF,TGTGCCAGCACTAACCGACTAGCCCGCACAGATACGCAGTATTTT
.,TRBJ1-6,many,TRBV19,CATRSSLHF,TGTGCCACCCGGTCGTCCCTCCACTTT
.,TRBJ2-3,.,TRBV6-1,CASSEYEGFRGTQYF,TGTGCCAGCAGTGAATACGAGGGCTTCAGGGGTACGCAGTATTTT
.,TRBJ1-3,.,TRBV3-1/TRBV3-2,CASSLGRTTSGNTIYF,TGTGCCAGCAGCCTCGGCAGGACTACCTCTGGAAACACCATATATTTT
.,TRBJ2-3,.,TRBV6-5,CASSSVSTGSDTQYF,TGTGCCAGCAGTTCCGTCAGCACAGGGTCAGATACGCAGTATTTT
TRBD1,TRBJ1-5,.,TRBV19,CASTPHRGSGNQPQHF,TGTGCCAGTACCCCGCACAGGGGATCTGGCAATCAGCCCCAGCATTTT
TRBD1,TRBJ1-2,.,TRBV7-2,CASNPDRGRGGYTF,TGTGCCAGCAACCCCGACAGGGGGCGGGGTGGCTACACCTTC
TRBD1,TRBJ2-5,.,TRBV5-8,CASSPGQGALQETQYF,TGTGCCAGCAGCCCGGGACAGGGGGCCCTCCAAGAGACCCAGTACTTC
.,TRBJ1-2,.,TRBV27,CASSAQGIDYGYTF,TGTGCCAGCAGTGCACAGGGAATCGACTATGGCTACACCTTC
.,TRBJ1-3,many,TRBV7-9,CASSLEKRGNTIYF,TGTGCCAGCAGCTTAGAGAAGCGGGGAAACACCATATATTTT
TRBD1,TRBJ2-4,few,TRBV4-1,CASSQPGTDRNIQYF,TGCGCCAGCAGCCAGCCCGGGACAGACAGAAACATTCAGTACTTC
.,TRBJ2-1,.,TRBV12-3/TRBV12-4,CASSDNLSREQFF,TGTGCCAGCAGCGACAACTTATCCCGGGAGCAGTTCTTC
.,TRBJ2-7,many,TRBV7-8,CASSLAPADSEQYF,TGTGCCAGCAGCTTAGCGCCGGCGGACAGCGAGCAGTACTTC
.,TRBJ2-1,.,TRBV30,CAWSEGESSYNEQFF,TGTGCCTGGAGTGAGGGGGAAAGCTCCTACAATGAGCAGTTCTTC
TRBD1,TRBJ1-3,.,TRBV7-2,CASSGQGIGNTIYF,TGTGCCAGCAGTGGACAGGGTATAGGAAACACCATATATTTT
TRBD2,TRBJ2-3,.,TRBV28,CASQTSGSTDTQYF,TGTGCCAGCCAGACTAGCGGAAGCACAGATACGCAGTATTTT
.,TRBJ1-3,.,TRBV15,CATRKQVDSGNTIYF,TGTGCCACCAGAAAACAGGTCGACTCAGGAAACACCATATATTTT